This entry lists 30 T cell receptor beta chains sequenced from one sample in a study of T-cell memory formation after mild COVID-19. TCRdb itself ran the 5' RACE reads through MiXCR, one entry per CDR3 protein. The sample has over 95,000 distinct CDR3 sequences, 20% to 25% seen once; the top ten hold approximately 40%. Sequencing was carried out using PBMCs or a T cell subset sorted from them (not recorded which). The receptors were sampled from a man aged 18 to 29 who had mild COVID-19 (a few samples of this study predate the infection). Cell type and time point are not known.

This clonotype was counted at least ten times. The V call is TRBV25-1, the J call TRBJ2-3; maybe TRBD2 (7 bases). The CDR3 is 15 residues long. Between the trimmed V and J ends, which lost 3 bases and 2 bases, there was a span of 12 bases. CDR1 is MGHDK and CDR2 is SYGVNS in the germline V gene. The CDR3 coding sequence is TGTGCCAGCAGTGACGGGGGGCAGGTCACAGATACGCAGTATTTT. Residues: CASSDGGQVTDTQYF.

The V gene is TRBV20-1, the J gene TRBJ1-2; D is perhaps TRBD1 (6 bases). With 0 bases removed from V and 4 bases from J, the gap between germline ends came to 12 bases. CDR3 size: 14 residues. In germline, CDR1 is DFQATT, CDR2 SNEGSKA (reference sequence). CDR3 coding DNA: TGCAGTGCTAGAGATCTGGCAGGGGCCTATGGCTACACCTTC. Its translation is CSARDLAGAYGYTF.

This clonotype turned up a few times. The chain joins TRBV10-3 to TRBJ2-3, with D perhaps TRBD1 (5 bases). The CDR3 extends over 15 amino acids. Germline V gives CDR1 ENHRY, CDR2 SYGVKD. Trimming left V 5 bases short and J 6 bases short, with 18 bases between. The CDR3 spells CAISNTGSPIDTQYF. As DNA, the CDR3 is TGTGCCATCAGTAATACAGGATCCCCCATCGATACGCAGTATTTT.

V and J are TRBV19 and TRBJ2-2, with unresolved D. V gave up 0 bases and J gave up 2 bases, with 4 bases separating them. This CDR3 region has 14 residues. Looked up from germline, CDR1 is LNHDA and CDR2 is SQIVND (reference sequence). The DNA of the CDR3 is TGTGCCAGTAGTATAGACCGAAACACCGGGGAGCTGTTTTTT. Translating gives CASSIDRNTGELFF.

CDR3 in DNA: TGTGCCAGCAGTGGAGGTGGCACTGAAGCTTTCTTT. Its protein product is CASSGGGTEAFF. The rearrangement uses TRBV27 and TRBJ1-1; D not certain. Germline CDR1 and CDR2: MNHEY and SMNVEV (reference sequence). Trimming stripped 5 bases from V and 4 bases from J, with 8 bases between. This CDR3 is built from 12 residues.

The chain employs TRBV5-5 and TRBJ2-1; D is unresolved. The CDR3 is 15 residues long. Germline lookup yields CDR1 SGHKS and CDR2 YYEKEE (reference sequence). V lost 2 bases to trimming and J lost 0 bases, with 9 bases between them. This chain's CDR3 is CASSLGLGSYNEQFF. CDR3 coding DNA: TGTGCCAGCAGCTTAGGTCTTGGCTCCTACAATGAGCAGTTCTTC.

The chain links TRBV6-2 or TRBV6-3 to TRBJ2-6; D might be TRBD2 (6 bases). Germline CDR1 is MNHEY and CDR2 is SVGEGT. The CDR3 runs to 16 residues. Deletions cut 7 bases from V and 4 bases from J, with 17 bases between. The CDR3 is CASIRDSPWGANVLTF. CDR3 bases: TGTGCCAGCATCCGGGACTCCCCGTGGGGGGCCAACGTCCTGACTTTC.

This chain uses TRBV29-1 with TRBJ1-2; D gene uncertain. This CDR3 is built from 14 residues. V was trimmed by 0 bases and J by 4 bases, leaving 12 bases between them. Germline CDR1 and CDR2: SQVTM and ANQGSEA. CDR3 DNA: TGCAGCGTTGAAGATCTTCAGGAGGCCTATGGCTACACCTTC. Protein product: CSVEDLQEAYGYTF. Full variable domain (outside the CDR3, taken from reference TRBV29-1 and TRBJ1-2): SAVISQKPSRDICQRGTSLTIQCQVDSQVTMMFWYRQQPGQSLTLIATANQGSEATYESGFVIDKFPISRPNLTFSTLTVSNMSPEDSSIYLCSVEDLQEAYGYTFGSGTRLTVV.

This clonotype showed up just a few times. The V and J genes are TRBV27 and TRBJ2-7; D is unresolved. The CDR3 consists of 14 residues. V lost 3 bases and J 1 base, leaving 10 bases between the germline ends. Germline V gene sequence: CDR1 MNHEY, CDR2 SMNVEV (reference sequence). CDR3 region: CASSLTGGSYEQYV. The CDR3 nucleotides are TGTGCCAGCAGTTTGACGGGTGGATCCTACGAGCAGTACGTC.

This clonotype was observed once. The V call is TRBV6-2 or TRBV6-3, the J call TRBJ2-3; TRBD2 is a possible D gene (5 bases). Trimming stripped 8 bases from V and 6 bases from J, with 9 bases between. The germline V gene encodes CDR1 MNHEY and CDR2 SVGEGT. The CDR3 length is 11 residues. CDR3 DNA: TGTGCCAGCCTGAGGGCGGATACGCAGTATTTT. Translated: CASLRADTQYF.

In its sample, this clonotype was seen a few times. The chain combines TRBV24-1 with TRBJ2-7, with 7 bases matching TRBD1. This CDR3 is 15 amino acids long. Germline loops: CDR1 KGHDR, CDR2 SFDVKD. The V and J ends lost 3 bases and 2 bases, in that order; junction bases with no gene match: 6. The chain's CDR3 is CATSDPGQDPYEQYF. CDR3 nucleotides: TGTGCCACCAGTGATCCCGGACAGGACCCCTACGAGCAGTACTTC.

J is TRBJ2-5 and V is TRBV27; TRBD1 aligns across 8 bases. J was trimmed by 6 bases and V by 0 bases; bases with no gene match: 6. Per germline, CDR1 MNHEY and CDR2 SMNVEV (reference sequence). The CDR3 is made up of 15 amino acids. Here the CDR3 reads CASSLSAGGWKTQYF. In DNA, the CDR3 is TGTGCCAGCAGTTTATCCGCAGGGGGCTGGAAGACCCAGTACTTC.

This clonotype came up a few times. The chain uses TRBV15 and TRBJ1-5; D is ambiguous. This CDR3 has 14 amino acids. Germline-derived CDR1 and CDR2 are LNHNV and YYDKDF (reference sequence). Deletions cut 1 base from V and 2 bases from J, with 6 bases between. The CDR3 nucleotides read TGTGCCACCAGCAGAGGAGAGGGCAATCAGCCCCAGCATTTT. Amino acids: CATSRGEGNQPQHF.

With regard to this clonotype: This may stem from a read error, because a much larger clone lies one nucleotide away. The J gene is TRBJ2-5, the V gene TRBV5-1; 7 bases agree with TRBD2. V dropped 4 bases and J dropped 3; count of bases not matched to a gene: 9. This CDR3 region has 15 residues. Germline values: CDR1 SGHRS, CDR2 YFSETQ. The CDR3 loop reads CASSPYSLAEETQYF. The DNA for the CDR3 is TGCGCCAGCAGCCCCTACAGTCTAGCGGAAGAGACCCAGTACTTC.

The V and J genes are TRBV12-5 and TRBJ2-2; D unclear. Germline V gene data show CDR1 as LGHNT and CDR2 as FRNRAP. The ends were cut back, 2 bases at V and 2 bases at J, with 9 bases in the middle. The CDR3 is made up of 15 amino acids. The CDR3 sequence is CASGLRQTNTGELFF. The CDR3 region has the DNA TGTGCTAGTGGTTTGAGGCAGACTAACACCGGGGAGCTGTTTTTT. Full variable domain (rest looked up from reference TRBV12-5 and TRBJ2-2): DARVTQTPRHKVTEMGQEVTMRCQPILGHNTVFWYRQTMMQGLELLAYFRNRAPLDDSGMPKDRFSAEMPDATLATLKIQPSEPRDSAVYFCASGLRQTNTGELFFGEGSRLTVL.

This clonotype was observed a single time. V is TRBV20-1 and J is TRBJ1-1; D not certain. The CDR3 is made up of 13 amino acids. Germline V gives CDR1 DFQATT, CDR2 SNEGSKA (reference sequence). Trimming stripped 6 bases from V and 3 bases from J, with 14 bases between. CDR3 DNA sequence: TGCAGTGCCCTTTGGGTTTATGACACTGAAGCTTTCTTT. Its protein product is CSALWVYDTEAFF.

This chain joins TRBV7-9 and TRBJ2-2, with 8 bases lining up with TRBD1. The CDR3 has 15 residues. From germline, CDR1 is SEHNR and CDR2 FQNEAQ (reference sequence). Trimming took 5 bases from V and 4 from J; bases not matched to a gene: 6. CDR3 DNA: TGTGCCAGCAGCCCGACAGGGGTGGGCACCGGGGAGCTGTTTTTT. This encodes CASSPTGVGTGELFF.

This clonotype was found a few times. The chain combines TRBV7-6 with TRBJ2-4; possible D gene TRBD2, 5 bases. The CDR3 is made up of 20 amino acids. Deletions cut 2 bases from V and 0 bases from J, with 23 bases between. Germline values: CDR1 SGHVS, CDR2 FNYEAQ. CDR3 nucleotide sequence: TGTGCCAGCAGCTTAACTCTCGCTAGCCCCGGTTGCAGAGCCAAAAACATTCAGTACTTC. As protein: CASSLTLASPGCRAKNIQYF.

CDR3 bases: TGCAGCGTAAAGACAGTGGGGACTTATGGCTACACCTTC. Protein product: CSVKTVGTYGYTF. The chain links TRBV29-1 to TRBJ1-2; D is perhaps TRBD1 (5 bases). Trimming stripped 6 bases from V and 5 bases from J, with 16 bases between. The CDR3 loop spans 13 amino acids. Germline CDR1 and CDR2: SQVTM and ANQGSEA.

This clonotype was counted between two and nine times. The CDR3 spells CASSFLGGADTQYF. The DNA of the CDR3 is TGTGCCAGCAGCTTCTTAGGGGGCGCAGATACGCAGTATTTT. V and J are TRBV5-4 and TRBJ2-3, with 7 positions matching TRBD1. The CDR3 has 14 residues. Trimming cost V 2 bases and J 4 bases; bases outside gene matches: 4. Germline V CDR1 and CDR2: SGHNT, YYREEE (reference sequence).

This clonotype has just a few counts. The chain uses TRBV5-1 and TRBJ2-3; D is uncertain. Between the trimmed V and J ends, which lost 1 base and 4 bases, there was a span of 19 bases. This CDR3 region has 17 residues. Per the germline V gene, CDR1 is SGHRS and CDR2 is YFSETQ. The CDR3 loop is CASSLSIETAHSDTQYF. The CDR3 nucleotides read TGCGCCAGCAGCTTGAGCATAGAGACGGCCCATTCAGATACGCAGTATTTT.

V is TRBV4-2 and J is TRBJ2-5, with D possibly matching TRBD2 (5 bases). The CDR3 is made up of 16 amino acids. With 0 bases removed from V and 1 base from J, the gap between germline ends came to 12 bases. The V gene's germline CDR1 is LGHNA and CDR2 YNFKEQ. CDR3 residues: CASSQDESGSQETQYF. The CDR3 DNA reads TGTGCCAGCAGCCAAGACGAATCGGGGAGCCAAGAGACCCAGTACTTC.

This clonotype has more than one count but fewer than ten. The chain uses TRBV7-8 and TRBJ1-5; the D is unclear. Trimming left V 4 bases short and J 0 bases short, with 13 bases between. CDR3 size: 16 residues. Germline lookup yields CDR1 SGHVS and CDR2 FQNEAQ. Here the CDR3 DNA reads TGTGCCAGCAGCTGGTGGACCGGCTATAGCAATCAGCCCCAGCATTTT. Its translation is CASSWWTGYSNQPQHF. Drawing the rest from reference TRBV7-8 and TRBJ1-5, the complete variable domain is GAGVSQSPRYKVAKRGQDVALRCDPISGHVSLFWYQQALGQGPEFLTYFQNEAQLDKSGLPSDRFFAERPEGSVSTLKIQRTQQEDSAVYLCASSWWTGYSNQPQHFGDGTRLSIL.

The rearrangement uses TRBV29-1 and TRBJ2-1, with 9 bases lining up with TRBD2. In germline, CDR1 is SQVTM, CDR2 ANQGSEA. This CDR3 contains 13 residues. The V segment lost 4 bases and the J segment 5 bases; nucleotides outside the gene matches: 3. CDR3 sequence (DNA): TGCAGCGTTGTGGCTAGCGGGAACAATGAGCAGTTCTTC. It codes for CSVVASGNNEQFF.

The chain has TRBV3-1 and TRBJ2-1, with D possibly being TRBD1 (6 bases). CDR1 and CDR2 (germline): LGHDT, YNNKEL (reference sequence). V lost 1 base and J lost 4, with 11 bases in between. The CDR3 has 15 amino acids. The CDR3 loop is CASSQAWTAYNEQFF. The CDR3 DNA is TGTGCCAGCAGCCAAGCCTGGACAGCATACAATGAGCAGTTCTTC.

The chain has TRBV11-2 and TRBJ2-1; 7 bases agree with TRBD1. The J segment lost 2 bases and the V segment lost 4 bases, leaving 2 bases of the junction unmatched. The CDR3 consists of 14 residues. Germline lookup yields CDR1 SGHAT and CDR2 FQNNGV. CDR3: CASSSQGAYNEQFF. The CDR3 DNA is TGTGCCAGCAGCTCCCAGGGGGCCTACAATGAGCAGTTCTTC. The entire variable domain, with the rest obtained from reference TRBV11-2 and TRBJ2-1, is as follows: EAGVAQSPRYKIIEKRQSVAFWCNPISGHATLYWYQQILGQGPKLLIQFQNNGVVDDSQLPKDRFSAERLKGVDSTLKIQPAKLEDSAVYLCASSSQGAYNEQFFGPGTRLTVL.

Here the CDR3 DNA reads TGTGCCAGCAGCCCTTTGGTAGCGGGGGGCGAGCAGTACTTC. It codes for CASSPLVAGGEQYF. This sequence joins TRBV7-8 and TRBJ2-7; 10 nucleotides match TRBD2. V lost 5 bases to trimming and J lost 6 bases; unmatched junction nucleotides: 7. CDR1 is SGHVS and CDR2 is FQNEAQ in the germline V gene. The CDR3 extends over 14 amino acids. The whole variable domain, filled in from reference TRBV7-8 and TRBJ2-7, reads GAGVSQSPRYKVAKRGQDVALRCDPISGHVSLFWYQQALGQGPEFLTYFQNEAQLDKSGLPSDRFFAERPEGSVSTLKIQRTQQEDSAVYLCASSPLVAGGEQYFGPGTRLTVT.

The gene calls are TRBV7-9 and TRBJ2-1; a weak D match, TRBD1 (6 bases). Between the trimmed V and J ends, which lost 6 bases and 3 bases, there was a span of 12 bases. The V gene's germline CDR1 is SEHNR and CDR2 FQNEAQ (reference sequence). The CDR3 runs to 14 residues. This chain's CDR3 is CASRGAGVYNEQFF. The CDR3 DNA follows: TGTGCCAGCAGAGGGGCAGGGGTCTACAATGAGCAGTTCTTC.

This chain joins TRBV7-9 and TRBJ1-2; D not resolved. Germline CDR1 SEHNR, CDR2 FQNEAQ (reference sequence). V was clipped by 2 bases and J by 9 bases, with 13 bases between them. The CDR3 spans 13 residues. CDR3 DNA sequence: TGTGCCAGCAGCTTATCGGTTCGGGAGAGCTACACCTTC. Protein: CASSLSVRESYTF.

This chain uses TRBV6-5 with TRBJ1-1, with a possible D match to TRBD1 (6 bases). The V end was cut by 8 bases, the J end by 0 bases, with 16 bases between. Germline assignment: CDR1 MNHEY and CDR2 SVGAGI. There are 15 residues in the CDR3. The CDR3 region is CASGKKGGMNTEAFF. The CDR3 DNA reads TGTGCCAGCGGAAAGAAAGGGGGTATGAACACTGAAGCTTTCTTT.